A single sample is the source of the 5 T cell receptor beta chains below, sequenced in a study of blood T cell repertoires in COVID-19. Assay: immunoSEQ multiplex PCR; the TCRdb copy retains only in-frame clones and omits some. The sample lists tens of thousands of clones; around 83% were seen once. The sequenced sample consisted of peripheral blood. The receptors were gathered from a human donor in a cohort sampled during active COVID-19.

This chain uses TRBV6-6 with TRBJ2-1, with 8 bases aligning to TRBD1. CDR1 and CDR2 from the germline V gene are MNHNY and SVGAGI (reference sequence). Germline trimming cut 8 bases from V and 8 bases from J; bases unmatched to any gene: 14. This CDR3 spans 15 amino acids. The CDR3 region has the DNA TGTGCCAGCGCCGATACAGGGGGGCCTTCGGATGAGCAGTTCTTC. This gives the protein CASADTGGPSDEQFF.

This chain joins TRBV5-6 and TRBJ1-3, with D perhaps matching TRBD1 (6 bases). The V end was cut by 1 base, the J end by 0 bases, with 14 bases between. The CDR3 is 17 residues long. The germline V gene has CDR1 SGHDT and CDR2 YYEEEE. Here the CDR3 DNA reads TGTGCCAGCAGCTTGCCCCGGGACATTCGCTCTGGAAACACCATATATTTT. Amino acid sequence: CASSLPRDIRSGNTIYF.

The chain's CDR3 is CASSQRSWGPGNTEAFF. For the CDR3, the DNA is TGTGCCAGCAGCCAAAGATCTTGGGGCCCAGGGAACACTGAAGCTTTCTTT. V is TRBV14 and J is TRBJ1-1; possibly TRBD1 for D (5 bases). The CDR3 is 17 residues long. Germline V gene data show CDR1 as SGHDN and CDR2 as FVKESK. The ends were cut back, 2 bases at V and 1 base at J, with 17 bases in the middle.

This rearrangement joins TRBV7-2 to TRBJ2-7; 8 bases are shared with TRBD1. CDR1 is SGHTA and CDR2 is FQGNSA in the germline V gene. The V and J ends lost 1 base and 3 bases, in that order; junction bases with no gene match: 2. This CDR3 spans 14 amino acids. The CDR3 region is CASSLGTGYYEQYV. The CDR3 DNA is TGTGCCAGCAGCTTAGGGACAGGGTACTACGAGCAGTACGTC.

V is TRBV19 and J is TRBJ1-2; a weak D match, TRBD1 (6 bases). V lost 3 bases and J lost 10, with 15 bases in between. CDR3 length: 13 amino acids. Germline CDR1 and CDR2: LNHDA and SQIVND (reference sequence). CDR3 residues: CASSMAAGADYTF. Here the CDR3 DNA reads TGTGCCAGTAGTATGGCAGCAGGGGCGGACTACACCTTC.